This T cell receptor beta chain is drawn from a study of cytomegalovirus exposure and HLA in healthy donors. Study outcomes and limitations: In vitro checks showed that three CMV-associated chains really do target CMV antigens.

With regard to this clone: Its antigen is unknown.

With V trimmed by 2 bases and J by 5 bases, 10 bases remained unmatched. CDR1 is GTSNPN and CDR2 is SVGIG in the germline V gene (reference sequence). The CDR3 has 15 amino acids. Sequenced by immunoSEQ multiplex PCR; TCRdb stores in-frame clones only, minus some. The sample includes 200,000 or so clones, around 86% of them seen just once. The sample was PBMCs. This chain connects TRBV30 to TRBJ1-2, with TRBD1 identical over 8 bases. The receptor was isolated from a woman younger than 30 in good health and CMV-seropositive. The CDR3 loop reads CAWSKTRTGPYGYTF. CDR3 bases: TGTGCCTGGAGTAAAACTCGGACAGGGCCTTATGGCTACACCTTC. The variable domain in full, with the rest retrieved from reference TRBV30 and TRBJ1-2, is SQTIHQWPATLVQPVGSPLSLECTVEGTSNPNLYWYRQAAGRGLQLLFYSVGIGQISSEVPQNLSASRPQDRQFILSSKKLLLSDSGFYLCAWSKTRTGPYGYTFGSGTRLTVV.